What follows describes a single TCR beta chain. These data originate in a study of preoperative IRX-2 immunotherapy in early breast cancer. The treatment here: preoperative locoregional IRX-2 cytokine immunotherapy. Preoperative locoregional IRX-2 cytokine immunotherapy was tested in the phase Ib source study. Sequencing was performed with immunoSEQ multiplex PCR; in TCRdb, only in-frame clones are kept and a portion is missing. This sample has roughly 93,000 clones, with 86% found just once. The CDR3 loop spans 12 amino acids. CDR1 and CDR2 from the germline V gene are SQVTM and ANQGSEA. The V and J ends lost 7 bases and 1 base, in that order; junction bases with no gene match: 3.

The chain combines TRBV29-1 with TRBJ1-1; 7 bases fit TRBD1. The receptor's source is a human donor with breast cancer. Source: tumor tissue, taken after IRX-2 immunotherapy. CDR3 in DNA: TGCAGCGCGGACAGGTCGAACACTGAAGCTTTCTTT. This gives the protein CSADRSNTEAFF.